These 16 T cell receptor beta chains originate from one sample sequenced in a study of blood T cell repertoires in COVID-19. This table comes from immunoSEQ multiplex PCR, and its TCRdb copy is limited to in-frame clones, with some not included. Here the sample spans about 400,000 clones, 85% to 90% being singletons. The sample consisted of PBMCs or T cells enriched from blood (not recorded which). Receptor source: a woman aged 30 to 39 who had recovered from COVID-19.

Written as DNA, the CDR3 is TGTGCCAGCAGCTTGGACAGATACACAGATACGCAGTATTTT. It codes for CASSLDRYTDTQYF. The chain recombines TRBV7-9 with TRBJ2-3; weak D call: TRBD1 (6 bases). V shed 3 bases and J shed 2 bases, with 9 bases lying between them. Germline values: CDR1 SEHNR, CDR2 FQNEAQ (reference sequence). The CDR3 covers 14 residues.

The rearrangement joins TRBV28 to TRBJ1-4; no reliable D call. The CDR3 spans 13 residues. Trimming left V 6 bases short and J 5 bases short, with 10 bases between. CDR1 and CDR2 from the germline V gene are MDHEN and SYDVKM. The CDR3 nucleotides read TGTGCCAGCAGCGCGACTGAGAATGAAAAACTGTTTTTT. Its translation is CASSATENEKLFF. The complete variable domain, with remaining parts taken from reference TRBV28 and TRBJ1-4, reads DVKVTQSSRYLVKRTGEKVFLECVQDMDHENMFWYRQDPGLGLRLIYFSYDVKMKEKGDIPEGYSVSREKKERFSLILESASTNQTSMYLCASSATENEKLFFGSGTQLSVL.

In this sample, this clone turned up a few times. This sequence joins TRBV14 and TRBJ2-7; the D gene is possibly TRBD1 (6 bases). The V gene lost 4 bases and the J gene lost 4 bases, with 17 bases spanning the gap. This CDR3 is built from 15 residues. Germline V gives CDR1 SGHDN, CDR2 FVKESK. DNA of the CDR3: TGTGCCAGCAGCCGGGCAGGGACAATGCAGTACGAGCAGTACTTC. It specifies CASSRAGTMQYEQYF.

This rearrangement joins TRBV30 to TRBJ2-5; 7 bases map to TRBD2. Trimming cost V 5 bases and J 4 bases; bases outside gene matches: 10. The CDR3 loop spans 14 amino acids. The germline V gene has CDR1 GTSNPN and CDR2 SVGIG (reference sequence). The CDR3 reads CAWSGSGGGETQYF. DNA of the CDR3: TGTGCCTGGTCGGGCTCGGGGGGAGGAGAGACCCAGTACTTC.

The chain employs TRBV28 and TRBJ2-1; D may be TRBD2 (6 bases). The ends were cut back, 3 bases at V and 0 bases at J, with 12 bases in the middle. Germline loops: CDR1 MDHEN, CDR2 SYDVKM. This CDR3 has 16 residues. CDR3 sequence: CASSFGGSRSYNEQFF. The CDR3 nucleotides are TGTGCCAGCAGTTTTGGGGGGAGTCGCTCCTACAATGAGCAGTTCTTC.

Many counts were recorded for this clone. The V call is TRBV12-3 or TRBV12-4, the J call TRBJ2-7; D unresolved. CDR3 size: 13 residues. The germline V and J ends were trimmed by 2 bases and 4 bases, with 9 bases remaining between them. DNA of the CDR3: TGTGCCAGCAGTTTAAGTTCCGGTTACGAGCAGTACTTC. Its translation is CASSLSSGYEQYF.

J is TRBJ1-2 and V is TRBV5-1, with 7 positions matching TRBD1. Germline V gives CDR1 SGHRS, CDR2 YFSETQ. The CDR3 totals 17 residues. V shed 2 bases and J 4 bases; nucleotides not matched to a gene: 14. The CDR3 sequence: CASSFFRPLTGSYGYTF. CDR3 bases: TGCGCCAGCAGCTTTTTTAGACCACTGACAGGGTCCTATGGCTACACCTTC.

This chain uses TRBV28 with TRBJ2-5; perhaps TRBD2 as D (6 bases). The ends were cut back, 5 bases at V and 2 bases at J, with 15 bases in the middle. Germline assignment: CDR1 MDHEN and CDR2 SYDVKM. The CDR3 sequence is 15 residues long. CDR3: CASSPAGWGQETQYF. Here the CDR3 DNA reads TGTGCCAGCAGTCCCGCGGGGTGGGGGCAAGAGACCCAGTACTTC.

This clone was found a few times. V is TRBV2 and J is TRBJ1-2; 9 bases line up with TRBD1. Trimming cost V 6 bases and J 5 bases; bases outside gene matches: 4. This CDR3 has 13 amino acids. In germline, CDR1 is SNHLY, CDR2 FYNNEI. The CDR3 DNA follows: TGTGCCAGCAGGACCGGGACAGGGTATGGCTACACCTTC. It is translated as CASRTGTGYGYTF.

This clone has only a few counts. The rearrangement links TRBV5-1 to TRBJ1-2; 7 bases map to TRBD1. The CDR3 runs 14 residues. Germline V gene data show CDR1 as SGHRS and CDR2 as YFSETQ. Germline trimming cut 0 bases from V and 8 bases from J; bases unmatched to any gene: 7. The DNA for the CDR3 is TGCGCCAGCAGCTTGGTAATGGCAGGGGGAGGCTACACCTTC. Protein product: CASSLVMAGGGYTF.

The rearrangement uses TRBV27 and TRBJ2-7, with a tentative D call TRBD1 (5 bases). Trimming shortened V by 2 bases and J by 4 bases, and 18 bases separated the two germline ends. In germline, CDR1 is MNHEY, CDR2 SMNVEV (reference sequence). The CDR3 has 16 residues. In nucleotides, the CDR3 is TGTGCCAGCAGTTTAATGGGGCGCGAGTCCCTTTACGAGCAGTACTTC. This encodes CASSLMGRESLYEQYF.

V gene TRBV4-1 combines with J gene TRBJ1-1; 8 nucleotides align to TRBD1. The germline gives CDR1 MGHRA, CDR2 YSYEKL. The CDR3 loop spans 15 amino acids. J gave up 6 bases and V 0 bases, and 6 bases lay outside the gene matches. CDR3 DNA sequence: TGCGCCAGCAGCCAAGAGACAGGGGAATGGCCTGAAGCTTTCTTT. Translated, it gives CASSQETGEWPEAFF.

The V and J genes are TRBV5-1 and TRBJ2-1; 7 nucleotides agree with TRBD1. Germline trimming cut 0 bases from V and 0 bases from J; bases unmatched to any gene: 3. The CDR3 is made up of 16 amino acids. Per germline, CDR1 SGHRS and CDR2 YFSETQ. The CDR3: CASSLGQGRSYNEQFF. CDR3 bases: TGCGCCAGCAGCTTGGGACAGGGCCGCTCCTACAATGAGCAGTTCTTC.

The chain couples TRBV7-6 to TRBJ2-1, with 9 nucleotides matching TRBD2. The V gene's germline CDR1 is SGHVS and CDR2 FNYEAQ. J was trimmed by 5 bases and V by 3 bases; bases with no gene match: 5. The CDR3 is 15 amino acids. The CDR3 protein is CASSFQTSGHNEQFF. Written as DNA, the CDR3 is TGTGCCAGCAGCTTCCAGACTAGCGGCCACAATGAGCAGTTCTTC. The entire variable domain, with the rest obtained from reference TRBV7-6 and TRBJ2-1, is as follows: GAGVSQSPRYKVTKRGQDVALRCDPISGHVSLYWYRQALGQGPEFLTYFNYEAQQDKSGLPNDRFSAERPEGSISTLTIQRTEQRDSAMYRCASSFQTSGHNEQFFGPGTRLTVL.

The chain is built from TRBV3-1 (or the pseudogene TRBV3-2) and TRBJ2-7; D is ambiguous. The germline gives CDR1 LGHDT, CDR2 YNNKEL (reference sequence). This CDR3 contains 14 residues. Trimming stripped 1 base from V and 3 bases from J, with 10 bases between. The CDR3 nucleotides are TGTGCCAGCAGCCAAGTCGACTCCGGCTACGAGCAGTACTTC. It encodes CASSQVDSGYEQYF.

This clone was detected once. In DNA form, the CDR3 reads TGCGCCAGCAGCCAGATTCAGGGGATCACAGGGACGAATGAGCAGTTCTTC. It yields the protein CASSQIQGITGTNEQFF. The J gene is TRBJ2-1, the V gene TRBV4-1, with D perhaps matching TRBD1 (6 bases). Germline lookup yields CDR1 MGHRA and CDR2 YSYEKL. V shed 3 bases and J shed 7 bases, with 22 bases lying between them. This CDR3 has 17 residues.